What follows describes a single T cell receptor (beta chain). What it recognizes is unknown. Noted time point: blood from clinic visit 5 months post-surgery; TSC patient then seizure free. The sequenced cases were selected for having the highest brain T cell transcript signatures. Pre-surgery treatment included at least one anti-epileptic drug. Here immunoSEQ multiplex PCR was the method, and the copy in TCRdb shows in-frame clones only, minus some. Of about 340,000 clones in the sample, roughly 93% are singletons; the top ten hold under 7%. Trimming shortened V by 5 bases and J by 8 bases, and 15 bases separated the two germline ends. Germline assignment: CDR1 SGHTA and CDR2 FQGTGA. The CDR3 runs to 13 residues. This sample is part of a study of brain T cells in children with intractable seizures. The study's findings and limits: Absence of clones before surgery may stem from lower sequencing depth.

The sample here was peripheral blood, taken more than 4 months after surgery. This TCR derives from a boy less than two years old with tuberous sclerosis and intractable seizures. The chain uses TRBV7-3 and TRBJ1-1, with a weak D call TRBD1 (6 bases). CDR3 in amino acids: CASSPAGAGEAFF. The DNA for the CDR3 is TGTGCCAGCAGCCCGGCGGGGGCAGGAGAAGCTTTCTTT.